This T cell receptor (beta chain) was identified during a study of blood T cells in healthy people across ages. Whole-study results and caveats: A roughly linear age-dependent decrease characterized TCR beta diversity per million T cells. Reliance upon unsorted PBMCs precluded definitive naive versus antigen-experienced comparison.

Remarks on this clonotype: Its target is unknown.

Combining a sample-barcoded 5' primer with a J-beta primer mix, a second PCR ran for 7 to 11 cycles. A template-switch adaptor with 12 random nucleotides tagged each cDNA molecule. TCRdb fed the 5' RACE reads into MiXCR, producing one record per CDR3 protein. The data hold about 1.7 million distinct CDR3 sequences, with 28% observed a single time. Germline V gene data show CDR1 as KGHSH and CDR2 as LQKENI. The CDR3 runs 15 residues. Trimming shortened V by 8 bases and J by 0 bases, and 17 bases separated the two germline ends. This chain links TRBV18 with TRBJ2-7, with D possibly called TRBD1 or TRBD2 (5 bases each). The specimen was blood. This sequence was found in a woman in her thirties in good health. CDR3: CASAAGTLSSYEQYF. For the CDR3, the DNA is TGTGCCAGCGCCGCAGGGACGTTGAGCTCCTACGAGCAGTACTTC.